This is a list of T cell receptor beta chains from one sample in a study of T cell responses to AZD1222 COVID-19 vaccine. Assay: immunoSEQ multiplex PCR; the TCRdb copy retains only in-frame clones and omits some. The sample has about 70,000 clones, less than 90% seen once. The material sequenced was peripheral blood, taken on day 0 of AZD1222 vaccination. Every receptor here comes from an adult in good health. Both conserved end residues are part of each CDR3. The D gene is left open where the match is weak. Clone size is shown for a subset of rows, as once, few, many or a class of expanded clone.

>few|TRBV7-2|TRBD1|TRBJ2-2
TGTGCCAGCAGCTTAACGTCACAGGGGTGGAGCGGGGAGCTGTTTTTT
CASSLTSQGWSGELFF
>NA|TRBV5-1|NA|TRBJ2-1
TGCGCCAGCAGCGATCAGGGGGGCTCCTACAATGAGCAGTTCTTC
CASSDQGGSYNEQFF
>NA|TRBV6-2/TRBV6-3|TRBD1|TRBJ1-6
TGTGCCAGCAGTTATGGACAGGGGGTAGGTTCACCCCTCCACTTT
CASSYGQGVGSPLHF
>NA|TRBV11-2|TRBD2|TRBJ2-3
TGTGCCAGCAGCTTCGGGGGGGCGCGGGATACGCAGTATTTT
CASSFGGARDTQYF
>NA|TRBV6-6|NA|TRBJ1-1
TGTGCCAGCAGTTACGTGAACACTGAAGCTTTCTTT
CASSYVNTEAFF
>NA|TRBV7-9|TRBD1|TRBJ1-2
TGTGCCAGCAGCATAGTAGGGGGACAGGGGGCCGGCTACACCTTC
CASSIVGGQGAGYTF
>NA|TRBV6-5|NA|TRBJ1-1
TGTGCCAGCAGTCCTCCGGGTCCAGAAGCTTTCTTT
CASSPPGPEAFF
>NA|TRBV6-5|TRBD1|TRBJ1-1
TGTGCCAGCAGATACTGGGACAGAGAGAACACTGAAGCTTTCTTT
CASRYWDRENTEAFF
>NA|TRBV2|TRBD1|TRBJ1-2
TGTGCCAGCAGTGACCGGGACAGTGACCCTTATGGCTACACCTTC
CASSDRDSDPYGYTF
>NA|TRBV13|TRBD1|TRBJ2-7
TGTGCCAGCAGCTCCCGACAGGGGATACACGAGCAGTACTTC
CASSSRQGIHEQYF
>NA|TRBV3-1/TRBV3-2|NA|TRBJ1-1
TGTGCCAGCAGCCAAGTAACCAGGGCCACTGAAGCTTTCTTT
CASSQVTRATEAFF
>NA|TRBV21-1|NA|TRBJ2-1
TGTGCCTGTAGCGGGGGCCTATACAATGAGCAGTTCTTC
CACSGGLYNEQFF
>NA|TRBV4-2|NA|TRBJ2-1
TGTGCCAGCAGCCAGGACGGGAATGAGCAGTTCTTC
CASSQDGNEQFF
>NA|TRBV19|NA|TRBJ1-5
TGTGCCAGTAGGGCGCGGCGGAATTTCCAGAACAATCAGCCCCAGCATTTT
CASRARRNFQNNQPQHF
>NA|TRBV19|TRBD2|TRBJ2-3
TGTGCCAGTAGTATCCTCCAGGCTAGCGGGGGCACAGATACGCAGTATTTT
CASSILQASGGTDTQYF
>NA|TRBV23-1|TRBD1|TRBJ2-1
TGCGCCAGGGGGGACAGGGAACGCAATGAGCAGTTCTTC
CARGDRERNEQFF
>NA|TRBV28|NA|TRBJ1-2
TGTGCCAGCAGTTTACAGGGAGGAAATGGCTACACCTTC
CASSLQGGNGYTF
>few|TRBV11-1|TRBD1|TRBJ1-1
TGTGCCAGCAGCTTACAGGGGGAGTACACTGAAGCTTTCTTT
CASSLQGEYTEAFF
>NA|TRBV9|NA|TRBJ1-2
TGTGCCAGCAGCGCCGACGGATATGGCTACACCTTC
CASSADGYGYTF
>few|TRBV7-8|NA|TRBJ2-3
TGTGCCAGCAGCCTGCCCGGTCCATCAGATACGCAGTATTTT
CASSLPGPSDTQYF
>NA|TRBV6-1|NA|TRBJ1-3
TGTGCCAGCAGTGAAGGCGGGGGGACGCTAGGAAACACCATATATTTT
CASSEGGGTLGNTIYF
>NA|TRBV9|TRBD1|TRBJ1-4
TGTGCCAGCAGCGTAGGTGCAGGACACACAGGGGAAGAAAAACTGTTTTTT
CASSVGAGHTGEEKLFF
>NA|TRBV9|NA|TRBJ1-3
TGTGCCAGCAGCGTAGGCTCTGGAAACACCATATATTTT
CASSVGSGNTIYF
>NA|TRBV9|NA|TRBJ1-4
TGTGCCAGCAGCGTAGGGCCAGGGGCAACTAATGAAAAACTGTTTTTT
CASSVGPGATNEKLFF
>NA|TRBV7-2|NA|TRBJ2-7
TGTGCCAGCAGCTTAAAGGTACTCTACGAGCAGTACTTC
CASSLKVLYEQYF
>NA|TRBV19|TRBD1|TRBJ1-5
TGTGCCAGTACCGACAGGGTGATCAATCAGCCCCAGCATTTT
CASTDRVINQPQHF
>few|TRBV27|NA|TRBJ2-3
TGTGCCAGCAGCCCGGGGCTCCGGGATACGCAGTATTTT
CASSPGLRDTQYF
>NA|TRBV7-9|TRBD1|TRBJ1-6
TGTGCCAGCAGCCAGGGACAGAGCTCCTATAATTCACCCCTCCACTTT
CASSQGQSSYNSPLHF
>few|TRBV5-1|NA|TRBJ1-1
TGCGCCAGCAGCTCGAATGATCTCAGGGAAGAAGCTTTCTTT
CASSSNDLREEAFF
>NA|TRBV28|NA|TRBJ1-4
TGTGCCAGCAGTTTTGCGGGAAAACTGTTTTTT
CASSFAGKLFF
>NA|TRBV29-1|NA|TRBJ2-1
TGCAGCGTTGAAACGCGGATTACCTACAATGAGCAGTTCTTC
CSVETRITYNEQFF
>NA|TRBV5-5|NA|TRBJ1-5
TGTGCCAGCGACCCTGGGGGCGTCAATCAGCCCCAGCATTTT
CASDPGGVNQPQHF
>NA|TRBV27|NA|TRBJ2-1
TGTGCCAGCAGTTTAGTGGCGTACAATGAGCAGTTCTTC
CASSLVAYNEQFF
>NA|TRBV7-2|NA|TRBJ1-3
TGTGCCAGCAGCTTAGGGCCGGGAAGAAACACCATATATTTT
CASSLGPGRNTIYF
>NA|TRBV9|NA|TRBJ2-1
TGTGCCAGCAGCGTAGTATCCGATAGCTCCTACAATGAGCAGTTCTTC
CASSVVSDSSYNEQFF
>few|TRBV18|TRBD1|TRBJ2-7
TGTGCCAGCTCACCACGTAGGACAGGAATGGCCCTAACATCCTACGAGCAGTACTTC
CASSPRRTGMALTSYEQYF
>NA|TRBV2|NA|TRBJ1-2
TGTGCCAGCAGGGCTTGGGGCTATGAGGGGAATGGCTACACCTTC
CASRAWGYEGNGYTF
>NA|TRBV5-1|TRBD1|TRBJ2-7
TGCGCCAGCAGCGCCGGGACAGGGGGTAACGAGCAGTACTTC
CASSAGTGGNEQYF
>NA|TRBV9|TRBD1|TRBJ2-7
TGTGCCAGCAGCGGACGAGGGGACAGTACCTACGAGCAGTACTTC
CASSGRGDSTYEQYF
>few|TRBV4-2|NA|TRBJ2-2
TGTGCCAGCAGCCAAGAGGAGGGGGCAGCCGGGGAGCTGTTTTTT
CASSQEEGAAGELFF
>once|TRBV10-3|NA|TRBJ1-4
TGTGCCATCAGTGAGTCGGGGCAGTTAAATGAAAAACTGTTTTTT
CAISESGQLNEKLFF
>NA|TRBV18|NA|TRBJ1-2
TGTGCCAGCTCACCCCGGGGCCCGGAGAGCACCTTC
CASSPRGPESTF
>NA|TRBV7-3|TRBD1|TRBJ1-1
TGTGCCAGCAGCCAGGACAGGGCGGCTGAAGCTTTCTTT
CASSQDRAAEAFF
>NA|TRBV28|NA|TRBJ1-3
TGTGCCAGCAGTTTCTGGGGAGTACGCTCTGGAAACACCATATATTTT
CASSFWGVRSGNTIYF
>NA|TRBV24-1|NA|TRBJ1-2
TGTGCCACCAGTGATCCTTACATGGGACGGCCGGACTACACCTTC
CATSDPYMGRPDYTF
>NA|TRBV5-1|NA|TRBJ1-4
TGCGCCAGCAGCCCTCAGGGGAGGAATGAAAAACTGTTTTTT
CASSPQGRNEKLFF
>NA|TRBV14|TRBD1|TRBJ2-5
TGTGCCAGCAGCCAGCGAATAGGACAGGACCGGGAGACCCAGTACTTC
CASSQRIGQDRETQYF
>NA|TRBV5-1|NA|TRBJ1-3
TGCGCCAGCAGCGAGCAGCCGCCGGACTCTGGAAACACCATATATTTT
CASSEQPPDSGNTIYF
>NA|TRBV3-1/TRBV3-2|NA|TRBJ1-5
TGTGCCAGCAGCCTAGGAGTTGAACCCCAGCATTTT
CASSLGVEPQHF
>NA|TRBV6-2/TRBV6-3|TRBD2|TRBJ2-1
TGTGCCAGCAGTTACGGGACTAGCGGGGGGGCGTTGGTCAATGAGCAGTTCTTC
CASSYGTSGGALVNEQFF
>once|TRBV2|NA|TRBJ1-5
TGTGCCAGCAGTGAAAATCCAGGGGCGAGCAATCAGCCCCAGCATTTT
CASSENPGASNQPQHF